This T cell receptor beta chain was retrieved from a study of blood T cell repertoires in COVID-19 (TCRdb year 2020). Notes on the research overall: Samples covering the acute and convalescent phases of COVID-19 were provided by collaborators in the United States, Italy and Spain. The sample metadata nearly always contained a de-identified subject ID, COVID-19 status, age in years and sex. The samples were drawn from two sources: the first 160 participants of the ongoing ImmuneRACE study, and fewer than 1,500 subjects contributed by 6 global collaborators. The repertoires were released in a freely available public database meant as a resource for research on the immune response to SARS-CoV-2. Where available, HLA class I and class II types were taken from metadata supplied by the sample provider and were not determined by assay-based typing. The dataset comprised deeply sampled blood TCRbeta repertoires from subjects exposed to, actively infected with, or recovered from COVID-19. The prospective study material was composed of cDNA or gDNA derived from T cells, B-cell-depleted T cells, or PBMCs. Points the paper makes about the study in general: The amount of clinical and demographic metadata varied by source and participant and was provided uncurated.

Regarding this clone: Its antigen is not yet known. Base-call qualities are not available, and no considerably larger clone is one nucleotide away.

V is pruned by 3 bases and J by 4 bases, leaving 7 bases of the junction without a gene match. The germline V gene (reference sequence) provides CDR1 DFQATT and CDR2 SNEGSKA. From cysteine to phenylalanine, the CDR3 is 15 amino acids long. The entry retains the CDR3 DNA only, 45 bases that are in frame from base 1. Samples from volunteer blood donors who had recovered from COVID-19 were contributed by a second Seattle source. Whole blood was collected in K2EDTA tubes by collaborating institutions according to the institutions' own protocols. For TCRbeta analysis, collaborators shipped samples in one of three forms: frozen whole blood, isolated PBMCs, or DNA extracted from either of those sample types. TCRbeta CDR3 regions were amplified from genomic DNA by means of the immunoSEQ Assay, a bias-controlled multiplex PCR. The authors' analysis ran thus. The number of nucleated cells in each sample was estimated by amplification of reference gene primers within the assay. Sequence reads were collapsed and filtered to measure the absolute abundance of every unique TCRbeta CDR3 rearrangement. For each sample, productive Simpson clonality was calculated as the square root of Simpson's diversity index across productive rearrangements. What TCRdb holds here is the immuneACCESS table cut down to in-frame rearrangements. Part of the clones is not present; checked against another copy, under half of the missing clones reflect an unresolved V gene, and the others are unexplained. V and J calls and clone size are given by that table; D and trimming were obtained from the DNA. A total of approximately 250,000 clones appear in this sample, over 80% of them only once. The ten largest make up 3.5% to 5.5% of the sample.

The chain joins TRBV20-1 to TRBJ2-2; TRBD2 matches 8 bases in the middle. The TCR originated in a man in his sixties who had recovered from COVID-19. Sequencing used peripheral blood. The bases are TGCAGTGCTAGTGCCCGGGGGGGGACCACCGGGGAGCTGTTTTTT. This gives the protein CSASARGGTTGELFF.